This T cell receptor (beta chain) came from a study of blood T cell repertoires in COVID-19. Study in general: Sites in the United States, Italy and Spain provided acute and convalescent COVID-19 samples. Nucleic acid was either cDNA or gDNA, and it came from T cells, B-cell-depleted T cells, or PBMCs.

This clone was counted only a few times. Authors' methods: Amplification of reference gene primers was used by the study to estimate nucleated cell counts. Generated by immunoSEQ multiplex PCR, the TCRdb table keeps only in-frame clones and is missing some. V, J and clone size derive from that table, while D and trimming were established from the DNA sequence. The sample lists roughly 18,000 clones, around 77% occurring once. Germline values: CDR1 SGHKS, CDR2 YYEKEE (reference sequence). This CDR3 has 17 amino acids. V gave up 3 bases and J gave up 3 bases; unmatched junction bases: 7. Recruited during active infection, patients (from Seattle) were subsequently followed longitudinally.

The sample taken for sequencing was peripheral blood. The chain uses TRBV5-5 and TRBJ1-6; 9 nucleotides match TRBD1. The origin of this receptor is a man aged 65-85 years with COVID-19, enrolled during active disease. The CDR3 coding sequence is TGTGCCAGCAGCTGGGCCCCGACAGGGGGCTATAATTCACCCCTCCACTTT. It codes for CASSWAPTGGYNSPLHF. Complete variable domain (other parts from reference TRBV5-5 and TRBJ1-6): DAGVTQSPTHLIKTRGQQVTLRCSPISGHKSVSWYQQVLGQGPQFIFQYYEKEERGRGNFPDRFSARQFPNYSSELNVNALLLGDSALYLCASSWAPTGGYNSPLHFGNGTRLTVT.